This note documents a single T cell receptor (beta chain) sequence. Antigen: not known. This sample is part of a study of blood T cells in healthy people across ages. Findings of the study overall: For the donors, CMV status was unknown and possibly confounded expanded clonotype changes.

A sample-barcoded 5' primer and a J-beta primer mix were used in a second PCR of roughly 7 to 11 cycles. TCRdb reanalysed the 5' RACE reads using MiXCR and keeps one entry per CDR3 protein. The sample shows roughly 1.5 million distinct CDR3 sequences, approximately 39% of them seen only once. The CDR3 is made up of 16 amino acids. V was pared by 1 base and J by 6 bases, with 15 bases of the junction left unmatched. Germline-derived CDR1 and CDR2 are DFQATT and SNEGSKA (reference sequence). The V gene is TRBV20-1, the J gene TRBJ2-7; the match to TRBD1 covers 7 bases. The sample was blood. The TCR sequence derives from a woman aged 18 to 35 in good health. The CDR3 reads CSARVYWQGDRPEQYF. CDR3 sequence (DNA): TGCAGTGCTAGAGTTTATTGGCAGGGGGACCGCCCCGAGCAGTACTTC.